These T cell receptor beta chains were read from a single sample in a study of shared clonotypes between healthy human individuals. The table came from immunoSEQ multiplex PCR; TCRdb's copy has only in-frame clones and leaves some out. The table includes about 2.1 million clones, around 95% detected once. Sequenced input: naive CD8+ T cells from PBMCs. The origin of the receptors is a man aged 18 to 30 in good health. Some clones in this sample may be carry-over from other donors' samples. Both conserved end residues are part of each CDR3. The D gene is left open where the match is weak. Clone sizes are given selectively: once, few, many, or a class where the clone is expanded.

d_gene | j_gene | v_gene | abundance | CDR3nt | CDR3aa
TRBD2 | TRBJ2-3 | TRBV7-9 | . | TGTGCCGGTAGCGGGAGGATAGATACGCAGTATTTT | CAGSGRIDTQYF
. | TRBJ1-1 | TRBV25-1 | . | TGTGCCAGCAGACAGGGACAAGGGAACACTGAAGCTTTCTTT | CASRQGQGNTEAFF
TRBD1 | TRBJ2-7 | TRBV13 | . | TGTGCCAGCAGCTTCACAGGGGGCGCGGACGAGCAGTACTTC | CASSFTGGADEQYF
. | TRBJ2-7 | TRBV7-9 | . | TGTGCCAGCAGCCCCGGTGAACGGAGAGGAATCTACGAGCAGTACTTC | CASSPGERRGIYEQYF
. | TRBJ2-1 | TRBV9 | . | TGTGCCAGCAGCGGCTTATGGACGGGATCTTACAATGAGCAGTTCTTC | CASSGLWTGSYNEQFF
. | TRBJ2-1 | TRBV14 | . | TGTGCCAGCAGCCGCCCGTACAATGAGCAGTTCTTC | CASSRPYNEQFF
. | TRBJ1-1 | TRBV9 | . | TGTGCCAGCTCGTCAGGGGTGAGCACTGAAGCTTTCTTT | CASSSGVSTEAFF
TRBD2 | TRBJ2-1 | TRBV9 | few | TGTGCCAGCAGCGCGGCGGGAGGGGACCACAATGAGCAGTTCTTC | CASSAAGGDHNEQFF
. | TRBJ2-2 | TRBV7-9 | few | TGTGCCAGCAGCTTAGGTGCCACCGGGGAGCTGTTTTTT | CASSLGATGELFF
. | TRBJ2-3 | TRBV13 | . | TGTGCCAGCAGCTCCACTTCTCGGGCTAGCACAGATACGCAGTATTTT | CASSSTSRASTDTQYF
. | TRBJ2-1 | TRBV7-6 | . | TGTGCCAGCAGCTCCGGGATCCTAAACGATGAGCAGTTCTTC | CASSSGILNDEQFF
TRBD2 | TRBJ2-7 | TRBV19 | . | TGTGCCAGTAGTATAGGCTTGAAACTAGCGGGAACCTACGAGCAGTACTTC | CASSIGLKLAGTYEQYF
TRBD1 | TRBJ2-7 | TRBV27 | . | TGTGCCAGCAGCCCCAGACAGGGTTACGAGCAGTACTTC | CASSPRQGYEQYF
TRBD2 | TRBJ2-7 | TRBV4-3 | . | TGCGCCAGCAGCCAAGATACGGGACTAGCGGGAGACGAGCAGTACTTC | CASSQDTGLAGDEQYF
TRBD1 | TRBJ1-5 | TRBV7-9 | . | TGTGCCAGCAGCTTAGGGGACGGACAGGGCCCTTATCAGCCCCAGCATTTT | CASSLGDGQGPYQPQHF
. | TRBJ1-4 | TRBV11-2 | . | TGTGCCAGCAGCCCCCCACAGGGCACTAATGAAAAACTGTTTTTT | CASSPPQGTNEKLFF
TRBD2 | TRBJ2-7 | TRBV11-2 | . | TGTGCCAGCAGCTTAGAGGTCCCGGGAGGGCCGAGCGAGCAGTACTTC | CASSLEVPGGPSEQYF
. | TRBJ2-5 | TRBV19 | . | TGTGCCAGTAGTATCGGCGGGCAAGAGACCCAGTACTTC | CASSIGGQETQYF
. | TRBJ1-1 | TRBV7-9 | . | TGTGCCAGCAGCTCCAAAGAGGGGCGGAACACTGAAGCTTTCTTT | CASSSKEGRNTEAFF
TRBD2 | TRBJ2-3 | TRBV7-2 | . | TGTGCCAGCAGCTTACAACCAGCGGGAGGGGCCACAGATACGCAGTATTTT | CASSLQPAGGATDTQYF
TRBD1 | TRBJ1-2 | TRBV19 | . | TGTGCCAGTAGTGGGGGGACAGCCATATATGGCTACACCTTC | CASSGGTAIYGYTF
TRBD1 | TRBJ2-7 | TRBV28 | . | TGTGCCAGCAGTTCCTTCTACCGGGACAGGATTACCTACGAGCAGTACTTC | CASSSFYRDRITYEQYF
. | TRBJ2-3 | TRBV7-9 | . | TGTGCCAGCAGCTCCCAACCCCCTAAACGCAGCACAGATACGCAGTATTTT | CASSSQPPKRSTDTQYF
. | TRBJ1-2 | TRBV10-3 | . | TGTGCCATCAGTGAGTCAGGACCCGACTATGGCTACACCTTC | CAISESGPDYGYTF
TRBD2 | TRBJ2-7 | TRBV4-3 | . | TGCGCCAGCAGCCTGGGACTAGCGCAAAGCTCCTACGAGCAGTACTTC | CASSLGLAQSSYEQYF
TRBD2 | TRBJ2-7 | TRBV9 | . | TGTGCCAGCAGCGTTGGGACTAGCGTATACGAGCAGTACTTC | CASSVGTSVYEQYF
TRBD2 | TRBJ2-7 | TRBV4-2 | . | TGTGCCAGCAGCCAAGTGGGACTAGTCTACGAGCAGTACTTC | CASSQVGLVYEQYF
. | TRBJ2-1 | TRBV6-5 | . | TGTGCCAGCAGTTACTCTTGGGGCCGGGAGCAGTTCTTC | CASSYSWGREQFF
. | TRBJ1-1 | TRBV18 | . | TGTGCCAGCTCACCCTTTGGGGGGACGAACACTGAAGCTTTCTTT | CASSPFGGTNTEAFF
TRBD1 | TRBJ1-1 | TRBV28 | few | TGTGCCAGCAGCATGTGGGGGGGACAGACTGAAGCTTTCTTT | CASSMWGGQTEAFF
TRBD1 | TRBJ2-1 | TRBV29-1 | . | TGCAGCGCCGACGTCCGGACAGGAGAAAATGAGCAGTTCTTC | CSADVRTGENEQFF
TRBD2 | TRBJ2-5 | TRBV5-6 | . | TGTGCCAGCAGCTTGTGGGGACTAAGGCGAGAGACCCAGTACTTC | CASSLWGLRRETQYF
. | TRBJ2-7 | TRBV6-5 | . | TGTGCCAGCAGTTACTCGAGGGGTGAGCAGTACTTC | CASSYSRGEQYF
. | TRBJ1-3 | TRBV10-3 | . | TGTGCCATCAGTGACGGCAACCTTTGGGTGCTATCTGGAAACACCATATATTTT | CAISDGNLWVLSGNTIYF
TRBD2 | TRBJ2-7 | TRBV29-1 | . | TGCAGCGTTCTGAGCGGGGCTTCCTCCTACGAGCAGTACTTC | CSVLSGASSYEQYF
. | TRBJ2-6 | TRBV30 | . | TGTGCCTGGAATTTTGGCAGCTCTGGGGCCAACGTCCTGACTTTC | CAWNFGSSGANVLTF
. | TRBJ2-1 | TRBV9 | . | TGTGCCAGCAGCGAGGGCCTCCATGAGCAGTTCTTC | CASSEGLHEQFF
. | TRBJ1-1 | TRBV4-1 | . | TGCGCCAGCAGCCACCCTCGACAGTCAGCTTTCTTT | CASSHPRQSAFF
. | TRBJ2-1 | TRBV6-1 | . | TGTGCCAGCAGCCCCCGGCAGGGAATTTACAATGAGCAGTTCTTC | CASSPRQGIYNEQFF
TRBD2 | TRBJ2-3 | TRBV7-3 | . | TGTGCCAGCAGCTCCGGGACTAGCGGGTCCCCTAGCACAGATACGCAGTATTTT | CASSSGTSGSPSTDTQYF
. | TRBJ2-1 | TRBV7-8 | . | TGTGCCAGCCAATATATGGCCTCCTACAATGAGCAGTTCTTC | CASQYMASYNEQFF
. | TRBJ2-1 | TRBV11-2 | . | TGTGCCAGCAGCTTAGGTACGGGAGACTCCTACAATGAGCAGTTCTTC | CASSLGTGDSYNEQFF
. | TRBJ2-7 | TRBV7-2 | . | TGTGCCAGCAGCAATTCTAGGGAGCAGTACTTC | CASSNSREQYF
. | TRBJ2-5 | TRBV28 | . | TGTGCCAGCAGTAGACAAGAGACCCAGTACTTC | CASSRQETQYF
. | TRBJ2-1 | TRBV27 | . | TGTGCCAGCAGTTTCCAGGGTACGGAGCAGTTCTTC | CASSFQGTEQFF
. | TRBJ1-1 | TRBV23-1 | . | TGCGCCAGCAGTCAATTTATCTGGGAGACTGAAGCTTTCTTT | CASSQFIWETEAFF